These 8 T cell receptor beta chains were sequenced from one sample in a study of T-cell reconstitution after alpha-beta-depleted transplantation in children (dated by TCRdb to between 2015 and 2016). The library was obtained by PCR. Sequenced on an Illumina HiSeq 2500. Molecular barcoding was employed in the preparation of TCR libraries, with unique molecular identifiers being used to normalize TCRbeta repertoire quantification. TCRdb's own reprocessing of the public reads used fastp at Q25 and MiXCR and kept productive beta chains. When rows share a CDR3 protein, they turn into one entry using the most common DNA and genes. For this sample there are 300,000 or so distinct CDR3 sequences; 9.5% to 10% appear just once. The top ten clones comprise about 9.5% of the sample. Here the sequenced sample was PBMCs from the stem cell graft donor, taken from the stem cell graft. Source of these receptors: a human donor who donated a stem cell graft to a child with SCID.

The chain couples TRBV7-9 to TRBJ2-3; the D is unclear. Germline CDR1 SEHNR, CDR2 FQNEAQ (reference sequence). Trimming cost V 5 bases and J 0 bases, with 9 bases left between them. CDR3 length equals 14 residues. This CDR3 reads CASSKQTSTDTQYF. The CDR3 DNA reads as TGTGCCAGCAGCAAACAGACTAGCACAGATACGCAGTATTTT.

The J gene is TRBJ1-5, the V gene TRBV5-1; D not certain. The V end lost 3 bases, the J end lost 3 bases, and 10 bases lay between the germline ends. CDR3 length: 14 residues. CDR1 and CDR2 (germline): SGHRS, YFSETQ. This CDR3 reads CASSSGGPNQPQHF. For the CDR3, the DNA is TGCGCCAGCAGCTCCGGAGGTCCCAATCAGCCCCAGCATTTT.

V gene TRBV12-3 or TRBV12-4 combines with J gene TRBJ2-5, with 8 bases that match TRBD2. J gave up 1 base and V 6 bases, and 7 bases lay outside the gene matches. The CDR3 has 15 residues. CDR3 coding DNA: TGTGCCAGCAGCAGTAGCGGGAAGCTCCAAGAGACCCAGTACTTC. This sequence encodes CASSSSGKLQETQYF.

This clonotype was picked up a small number of times. The chain uses TRBV20-1 and TRBJ2-7; the D gene is possibly TRBD2 (6 bases). CDR1 DFQATT and CDR2 SNEGSKA come from the germline V gene (reference sequence). This CDR3 contains 15 residues. The ends were cut back, 0 bases at V and 3 bases at J, with 15 bases in the middle. DNA of the CDR3: TGCAGTGCTAGAGATCCCCGGGGACTCGGCTACGAGCAGTACTTC. The encoded protein is CSARDPRGLGYEQYF.

Turning to this clonotype: A read error is possible here, since a much larger clone lies one base away. This chain links TRBV12-3 or TRBV12-4 with TRBJ2-1; D is unclear. This CDR3 spans 12 amino acids. With 9 bases removed from V and 10 bases from J, the gap between germline ends came to 16 bases. This chain's CDR3 is CARSLRIQEQFF. CDR3 nucleotide sequence: TGTGCCAGAAGCCTCAGAATACAGGAGCAGTTCTTC.

V is TRBV12-3 or TRBV12-4 and J is TRBJ2-2; 9 bases are a match to TRBD1. J lost 7 bases, V lost 6 bases, and 9 bases had no gene match. The CDR3 contains 15 residues. Here the CDR3 DNA reads TGTGCCAGCAGCCCCAGACAGGGGGTCCGCGGGGAGCTGTTTTTT. This encodes CASSPRQGVRGELFF.

This clonotype showed up many times. The chain links TRBV3-1 to TRBJ1-5, with D unresolved. The CDR3 contains 15 residues. The V end lost 5 bases, the J end lost 5 bases, and 16 bases lay between the germline ends. The germline V gene has CDR1 LGHDT and CDR2 YNNKEL (reference sequence). CDR3 sequence (DNA): TGTGCCAGCAGCTCGAGACACCAGGTTCATCAGCCCCAGCATTTT. This gives the protein CASSSRHQVHQPQHF.

The gene calls are TRBV20-1 and TRBJ2-7, with 9 bases aligning to TRBD2. The germline V gene encodes CDR1 DFQATT and CDR2 SNEGSKA (reference sequence). J lost 7 bases, V lost 0 bases, and 7 bases had no gene match. This CDR3 is built from 14 residues. CDR3 sequence: CSARDPAGGLEQYF. DNA of the CDR3: TGCAGTGCTAGAGATCCAGCGGGGGGTTTGGAGCAGTACTTC.